The rows below give T cell receptor beta chains drawn from one sample of a study of T cells after yellow fever vaccination. TCRdb re-called the 5' RACE reads through MiXCR, storing one row per CDR3 protein. This table holds approximately 260,000 distinct CDR3 sequences, roughly 5% found once. The sequenced sample was CD4+ T cells sorted from PBMCs, obtained on the day of the yellow fever booster vaccination. The receptor source for this set is a man between 18 and 35 years old who received the YFV17D yellow fever vaccine. Both conserved end residues are part of each CDR3. A D gene is named only where the DNA matches it firmly. Clone size, where shown, is once, few, many, or a class for clones that have expanded.

D	size	V	J	DNA	CDR3
TRBD1	few	TRBV6-2/TRBV6-3	TRBJ2-1	TGTGCCAGCAGTTACGGGACAGGGGGATTGTTAAACAATGAGCAGTTCTTC	CASSYGTGGLLNNEQFF
.	.	TRBV29-1	TRBJ1-2	TGCAGCGTTTTATTCTATGGCTACACCTTC	CSVLFYGYTF
TRBD1	.	TRBV3-1	TRBJ2-1	TGTGCCAGCAGCCAAGGGGGACAGTACAATGAGCAGTTCTTC	CASSQGGQYNEQFF
.	many	TRBV10-3	TRBJ2-2	TGTGCCATCAGTGCTAAACCCGGGGAGCTGTTTTTT	CAISAKPGELFF
.	many	TRBV29-1	TRBJ1-5	TGCAGCGTCGAAACGGGGTTGAGGGGTCAGCCCCAGCATTTT	CSVETGLRGQPQHF
.	.	TRBV20-1	TRBJ2-5	TGCAGTGCTAGAGATTCGATGACGAGTCAAGAGACCCAGTACTTC	CSARDSMTSQETQYF
TRBD1	many	TRBV5-1	TRBJ1-1	TGCGCCAGCAGCTCACAGGGGGCCGGCACTGAAGCTTTCTTT	CASSSQGAGTEAFF
TRBD2	.	TRBV4-2	TRBJ2-5	TGTGCCAGCAGCCAAGGGCTAGCGGGGGGCTGGGAGACCCAGTACTTC	CASSQGLAGGWETQYF
.	.	TRBV12-3/TRBV12-4	TRBJ2-1	TGTGCCAGCAGCCCCAGGTTCCAGCCCGATGAGCAGTTCTTC	CASSPRFQPDEQFF
.	many	TRBV4-1	TRBJ2-3	TGCGCCAGCAGCTCAGGGGAGCGGTTCACAGATACGCAGTATTTT	CASSSGERFTDTQYF
.	few	TRBV7-2	TRBJ2-5	TGTGCCAGCAGCCGTTCATGGGAGACCCAGTACTTC	CASSRSWETQYF
TRBD1	.	TRBV4-3	TRBJ2-1	TGCGCCAGCAGCCAGCGGACAGGTAGGGGCGATGAGCAGTTCTTC	CASSQRTGRGDEQFF
.	once	TRBV2	TRBJ2-2	TGTGCCAGCCAAAGGGCAAGGGGATTCACCGGGGAGCTGTTTTTT	CASQRARGFTGELFF
.	many	TRBV24-1	TRBJ2-5	TGTGCCACCAGTGGCGGGGTGATTGAGACCCAGTACTTC	CATSGGVIETQYF
TRBD2	many	TRBV29-1	TRBJ2-7	TGCAGCGCGGGTCGGGGGGACGAGCAGTACTTC	CSAGRGDEQYF
.	many	TRBV11-3	TRBJ2-3	TGTGCCAGCAGCTTTGAGTCTACAGATACGCAGTATTTT	CASSFESTDTQYF